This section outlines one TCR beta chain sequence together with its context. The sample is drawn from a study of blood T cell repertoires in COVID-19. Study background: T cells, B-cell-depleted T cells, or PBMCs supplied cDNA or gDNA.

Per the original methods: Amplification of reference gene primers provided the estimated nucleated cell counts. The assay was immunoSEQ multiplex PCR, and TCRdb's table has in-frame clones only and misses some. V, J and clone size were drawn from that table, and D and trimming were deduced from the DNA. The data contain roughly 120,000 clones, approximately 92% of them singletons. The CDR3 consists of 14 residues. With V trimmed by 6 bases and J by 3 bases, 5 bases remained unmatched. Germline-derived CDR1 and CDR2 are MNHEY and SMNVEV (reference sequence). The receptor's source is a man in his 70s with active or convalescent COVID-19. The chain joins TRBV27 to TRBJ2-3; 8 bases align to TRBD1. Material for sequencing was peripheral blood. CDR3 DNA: TGTGCCAGCAGCCGACAGGGGTGGACAGATACGCAGTATTTT. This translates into CASSRQGWTDTQYF.